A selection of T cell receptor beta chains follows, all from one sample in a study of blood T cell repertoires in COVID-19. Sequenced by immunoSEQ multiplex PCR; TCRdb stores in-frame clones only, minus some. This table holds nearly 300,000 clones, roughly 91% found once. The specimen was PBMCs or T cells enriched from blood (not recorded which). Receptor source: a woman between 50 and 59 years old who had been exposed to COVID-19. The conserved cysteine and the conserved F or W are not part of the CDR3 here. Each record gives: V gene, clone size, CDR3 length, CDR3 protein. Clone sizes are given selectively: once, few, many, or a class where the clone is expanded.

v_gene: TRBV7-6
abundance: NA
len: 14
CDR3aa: ASSQKQGAANEKLF

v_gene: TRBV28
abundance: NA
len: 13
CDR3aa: ASSLAGKFTGELF

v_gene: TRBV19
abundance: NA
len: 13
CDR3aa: ASSIGGGGYNEQF

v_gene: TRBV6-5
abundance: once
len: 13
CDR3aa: ASSSTGGVYNEQF

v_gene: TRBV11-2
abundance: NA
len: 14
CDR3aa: ASSPPWGQVQETQY

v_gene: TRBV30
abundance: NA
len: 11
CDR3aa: AWSVLRAGELF

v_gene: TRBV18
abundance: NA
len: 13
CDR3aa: ASSPTGPSGNTIY

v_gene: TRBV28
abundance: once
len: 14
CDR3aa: ASSSLAGGFTDTQY

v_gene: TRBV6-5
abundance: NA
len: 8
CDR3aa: ASTEETQY

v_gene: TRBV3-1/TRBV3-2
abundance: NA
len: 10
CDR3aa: ASSQGEYEQY

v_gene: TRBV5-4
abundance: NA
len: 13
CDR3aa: ASRQGTATNYGYT

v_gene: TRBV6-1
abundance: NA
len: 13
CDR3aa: ASSEAGGESYGYT

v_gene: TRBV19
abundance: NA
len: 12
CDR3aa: ASSLQGLPGELF

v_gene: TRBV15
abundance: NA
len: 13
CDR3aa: ATSSYGGGTDTQY

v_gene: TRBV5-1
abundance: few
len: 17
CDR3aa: ASTRADGSGQGVLDEQF

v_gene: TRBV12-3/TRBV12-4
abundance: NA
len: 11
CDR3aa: ASSLEWGNTIY

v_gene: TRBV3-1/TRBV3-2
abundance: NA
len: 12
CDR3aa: ASSQGTAQETQY

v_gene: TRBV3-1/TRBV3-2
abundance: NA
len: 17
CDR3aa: ASSPARTGLISGANVLT

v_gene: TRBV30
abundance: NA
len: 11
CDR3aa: ATGGVGTSEQY

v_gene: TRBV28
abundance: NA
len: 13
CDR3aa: ASTPPGQAAYEQY

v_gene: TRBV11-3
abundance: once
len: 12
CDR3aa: ASSPTGLGSPLH

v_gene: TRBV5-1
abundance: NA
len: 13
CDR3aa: ASSLVTGDTGELF

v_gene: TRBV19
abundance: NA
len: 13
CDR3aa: ASSMVQGARETQY

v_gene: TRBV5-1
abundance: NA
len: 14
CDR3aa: ASTFGDDRGRGTQY

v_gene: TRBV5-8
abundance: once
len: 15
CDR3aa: ASSLDQGSSYNSPLH

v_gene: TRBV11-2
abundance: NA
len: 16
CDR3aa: ASSLEGLAGVTYNEQF

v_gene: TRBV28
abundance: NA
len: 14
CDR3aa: ASRLRGGSLNTEAF

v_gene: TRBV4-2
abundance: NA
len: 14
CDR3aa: ASSQVGRTANTEAF

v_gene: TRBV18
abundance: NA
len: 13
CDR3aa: ASSAGTGAASPLH

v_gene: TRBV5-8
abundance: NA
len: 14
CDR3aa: ASSLALAAEPGTQY

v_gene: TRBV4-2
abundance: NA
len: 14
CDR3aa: ASSQGLAGVFHEQY

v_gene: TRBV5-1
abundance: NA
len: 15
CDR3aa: ASSLALGTLLNTEAF

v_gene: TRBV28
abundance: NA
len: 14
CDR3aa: ASSTRDSSTNEKLF

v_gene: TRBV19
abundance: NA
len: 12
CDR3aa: ASSIPGSVQPQH

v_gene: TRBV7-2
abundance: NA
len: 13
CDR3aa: ASSLGGGSSYEQY

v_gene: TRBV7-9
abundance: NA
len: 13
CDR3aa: ASSSPRTENTEAF

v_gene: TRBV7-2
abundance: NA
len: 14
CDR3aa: ASSLRTGGGTDTQY

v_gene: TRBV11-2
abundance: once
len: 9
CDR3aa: ASSSVVEQY

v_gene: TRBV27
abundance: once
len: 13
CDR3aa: ASSLYWDTRDEQY

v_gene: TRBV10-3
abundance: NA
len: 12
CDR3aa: AISLEGATNEQY

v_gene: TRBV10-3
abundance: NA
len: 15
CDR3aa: AISGGQGIIAGNEQF

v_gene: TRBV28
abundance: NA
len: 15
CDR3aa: ASRRTGKSTTNEKLF

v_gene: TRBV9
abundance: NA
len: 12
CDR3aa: ASSVRAGRETQY

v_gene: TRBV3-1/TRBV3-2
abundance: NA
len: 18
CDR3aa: ASSLGQPGLLTMNTGELF

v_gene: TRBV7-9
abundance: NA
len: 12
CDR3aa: ASSLQGGDQPQH

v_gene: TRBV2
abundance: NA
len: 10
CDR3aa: ASSEAGNGYT

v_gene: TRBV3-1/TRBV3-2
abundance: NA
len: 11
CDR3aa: ASSQARRDTQY

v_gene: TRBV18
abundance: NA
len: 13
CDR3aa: ASSPDRGRNEKLF

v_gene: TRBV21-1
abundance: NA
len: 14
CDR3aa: ASSPLGGPNHTEAF

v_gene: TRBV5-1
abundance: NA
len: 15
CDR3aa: ASSSTGQGLGRNEQF

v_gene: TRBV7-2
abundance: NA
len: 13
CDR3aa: ASSFSSGVFGTQY

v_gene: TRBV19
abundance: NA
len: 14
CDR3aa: ASSRGLAGYTGELF

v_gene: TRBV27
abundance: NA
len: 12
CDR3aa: ASSLRQGTYEQY